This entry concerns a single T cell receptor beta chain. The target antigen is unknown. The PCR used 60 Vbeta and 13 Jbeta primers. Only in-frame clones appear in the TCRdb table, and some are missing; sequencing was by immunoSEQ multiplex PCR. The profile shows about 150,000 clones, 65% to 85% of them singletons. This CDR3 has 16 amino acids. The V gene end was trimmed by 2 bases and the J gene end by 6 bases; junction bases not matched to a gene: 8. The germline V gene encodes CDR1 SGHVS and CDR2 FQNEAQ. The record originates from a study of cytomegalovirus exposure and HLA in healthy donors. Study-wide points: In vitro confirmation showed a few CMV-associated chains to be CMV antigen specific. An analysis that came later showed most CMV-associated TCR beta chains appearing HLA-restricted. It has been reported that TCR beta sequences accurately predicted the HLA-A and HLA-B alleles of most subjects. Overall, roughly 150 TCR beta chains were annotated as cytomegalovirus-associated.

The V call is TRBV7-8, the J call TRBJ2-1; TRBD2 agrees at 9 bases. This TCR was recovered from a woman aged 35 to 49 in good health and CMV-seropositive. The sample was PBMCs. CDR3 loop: CASSLSSGRRSNEQFF. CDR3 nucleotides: TGTGCCAGCAGCTTATCAAGCGGGAGGAGGAGCAATGAGCAGTTCTTC.